These T cell receptor beta chains were read from a single sample in a study of T cell repertoires in cytomegalovirus infection. TCRdb independently ran MiXCR on the reads; one entry per CDR3 protein. Among roughly 860,000 distinct CDR3 sequences listed, 32% were seen once. What these receptors recognize is not known. Sequenced material: cultured CD8+ T cells from PBMCs, taken from culture after CMV antigen stimulation. The receptors come from a human donor in good health (CMV status not recorded). Some clones in this sample may be carry-over from other donors' samples. Both conserved end residues are part of each CDR3. The order of the fields is D gene, J gene, clone size, V gene, CDR3 DNA, CDR3 protein. A D gene is named only where the DNA matches it firmly. The size of a clone is reported for some rows only, either as once, few or many, or as a class for expanded clones.

d_call: -
j_call: TRBJ1-1
clone_size: many
v_call: TRBV12-3/TRBV12-4
cdr3_nt: TGTGCCAGCAGCCACGACTATGGGGGAGGGGGCACTGAAGCTTTCTTT
cdr3_aa: CASSHDYGGGGTEAFF

d_call: -
j_call: TRBJ2-1
clone_size: -
v_call: TRBV7-9
cdr3_nt: TGTGCCAGCAGTTCAAAAGCGGGTGCCACCTACAATGAGCAGTTCTTC
cdr3_aa: CASSSKAGATYNEQFF

d_call: -
j_call: TRBJ1-4
clone_size: -
v_call: TRBV7-9
cdr3_nt: TGTGCCAGCATCAACCAGGGTCCTGCGACTAATGAAAAACTGTTTTTT
cdr3_aa: CASINQGPATNEKLFF

d_call: -
j_call: TRBJ1-2
clone_size: -
v_call: TRBV2
cdr3_nt: TGTGCCAGCAACTTGGACCGCCCTGGCTACACCTTC
cdr3_aa: CASNLDRPGYTF

d_call: TRBD2
j_call: TRBJ2-1
clone_size: -
v_call: TRBV12-3/TRBV12-4
cdr3_nt: TGTGCCAGCAGTTTAGGCCTAGCGGGGGAGGTCCCATGGATTGAGCAGTTCTTC
cdr3_aa: CASSLGLAGEVPWIEQFF

d_call: TRBD1
j_call: TRBJ2-1
clone_size: many
v_call: TRBV6-5
cdr3_nt: TGTGCCAGCGGGACAGCCTACAATGAGCAGTTCTTC
cdr3_aa: CASGTAYNEQFF

d_call: -
j_call: TRBJ1-5
clone_size: -
v_call: TRBV4-1
cdr3_nt: TGCGCCAGCAGCCAAGGATCCGGGGGCTATAGCAATCAGCCCCAGCATTTT
cdr3_aa: CASSQGSGGYSNQPQHF

d_call: -
j_call: TRBJ2-7
clone_size: -
v_call: TRBV6-5
cdr3_nt: TGTGCCAGCAGTTACGATGACTACGAGCAGTACTTC
cdr3_aa: CASSYDDYEQYF

d_call: TRBD2
j_call: TRBJ2-5
clone_size: few
v_call: TRBV5-1
cdr3_nt: TGCGCCATCACGATGGGGGTAGCGGGGCGGATAGAAGAGACCCAGTACTTC
cdr3_aa: CAITMGVAGRIEETQYF

d_call: -
j_call: TRBJ1-2
clone_size: -
v_call: TRBV27
cdr3_nt: TGTGCCAGCAGCGGCCCTAACTATGGCTACACCTTC
cdr3_aa: CASSGPNYGYTF

d_call: -
j_call: TRBJ1-1
clone_size: -
v_call: TRBV5-1
cdr3_nt: TGCGCCAGCAGCTCGGTAGGGTTTGGTCCTGAAGCTTTCTTT
cdr3_aa: CASSSVGFGPEAFF

d_call: -
j_call: TRBJ1-2
clone_size: few
v_call: TRBV5-6
cdr3_nt: TGTGCCAGCAGCTTGGAAATTTATGGGGGGACTTATGGCTACACCTTC
cdr3_aa: CASSLEIYGGTYGYTF

d_call: TRBD1
j_call: TRBJ2-7
clone_size: few
v_call: TRBV4-1
cdr3_nt: TGCGCCAGCAGCCAAGTTGGGACAGGGGGCTCCTACGAGCAGTACTTC
cdr3_aa: CASSQVGTGGSYEQYF

d_call: -
j_call: TRBJ1-2
clone_size: few
v_call: TRBV3-1
cdr3_nt: TGTGCCAGCAGCCGTTACGCACCGGACTATGGCTACACCTTC
cdr3_aa: CASSRYAPDYGYTF

d_call: -
j_call: TRBJ1-4
clone_size: -
v_call: TRBV4-3
cdr3_nt: TGCGCCAGCAGCCAAGAGGGAAGCCTTGGGAGACTGTTTTTT
cdr3_aa: CASSQEGSLGRLFF

d_call: -
j_call: TRBJ1-2
clone_size: -
v_call: TRBV19
cdr3_nt: TGTGCCAGTAGGCCTCGGGGAACCTATGGCTACACCTTC
cdr3_aa: CASRPRGTYGYTF

d_call: -
j_call: TRBJ1-2
clone_size: few
v_call: TRBV5-4
cdr3_nt: TGTGCCAGCAGCCCGGGACCGGGGGCCTATGGCTACACCTTC
cdr3_aa: CASSPGPGAYGYTF

d_call: -
j_call: TRBJ1-3
clone_size: -
v_call: TRBV9
cdr3_nt: TGTGCCAGCAGCGAGCCGAGTCCTATTGGCACCATATATTTT
cdr3_aa: CASSEPSPIGTIYF

d_call: -
j_call: TRBJ1-3
clone_size: -
v_call: TRBV7-9
cdr3_nt: TGTGCCAGCAGCCCCGAACACGAAGGGGGAAACACCATATATTTT
cdr3_aa: CASSPEHEGGNTIYF

d_call: TRBD1
j_call: TRBJ1-2
clone_size: -
v_call: TRBV4-1
cdr3_nt: TGCGCCAGCAGCCCCCGGGACAGTGGCAACTATGGCTACACCTTC
cdr3_aa: CASSPRDSGNYGYTF

d_call: TRBD1
j_call: TRBJ1-5
clone_size: -
v_call: TRBV20-1
cdr3_nt: TGCAGTGCTTCGCCGGGACAGATGAGCAATCAGCCCCAGCATTTT
cdr3_aa: CSASPGQMSNQPQHF

d_call: -
j_call: TRBJ1-1
clone_size: many
v_call: TRBV12-3/TRBV12-4
cdr3_nt: TGTGCCAGCAGTTTGGGAAGTATGAACACTGAAGCTTTCTTT
cdr3_aa: CASSLGSMNTEAFF

d_call: -
j_call: TRBJ1-1
clone_size: many
v_call: TRBV7-8
cdr3_nt: TGTGCCAGCAGCCCCATCCCACGGCTTAACACTGAAGCTTTCTTT
cdr3_aa: CASSPIPRLNTEAFF

d_call: -
j_call: TRBJ1-2
clone_size: -
v_call: TRBV7-9
cdr3_nt: TGTGCCAGCAGCTTGGGGGGGGCGTACTATGGCTACACCTTC
cdr3_aa: CASSLGGAYYGYTF

d_call: TRBD1
j_call: TRBJ1-2
clone_size: -
v_call: TRBV25-1
cdr3_nt: TGTGCCGGCAGTGCGACCGGGACAGGGTCCTATGGCTACACCTTC
cdr3_aa: CAGSATGTGSYGYTF

d_call: -
j_call: TRBJ2-5
clone_size: many
v_call: TRBV7-6
cdr3_nt: TGTGCCAGCAGCCAGCCAGGGGAAGAGACCCAGTACTTC
cdr3_aa: CASSQPGEETQYF

d_call: -
j_call: TRBJ2-2
clone_size: -
v_call: TRBV4-3
cdr3_nt: TGCGCCAGCAACAGTTTCGCGAACACCGGGGAGCTGTTTTTT
cdr3_aa: CASNSFANTGELFF

d_call: -
j_call: TRBJ2-2
clone_size: few
v_call: TRBV7-6
cdr3_nt: TGTGCCAGCAGCTTAGGGGGGAGTGAGGTGACCGGGGAGCTGTTTTTT
cdr3_aa: CASSLGGSEVTGELFF